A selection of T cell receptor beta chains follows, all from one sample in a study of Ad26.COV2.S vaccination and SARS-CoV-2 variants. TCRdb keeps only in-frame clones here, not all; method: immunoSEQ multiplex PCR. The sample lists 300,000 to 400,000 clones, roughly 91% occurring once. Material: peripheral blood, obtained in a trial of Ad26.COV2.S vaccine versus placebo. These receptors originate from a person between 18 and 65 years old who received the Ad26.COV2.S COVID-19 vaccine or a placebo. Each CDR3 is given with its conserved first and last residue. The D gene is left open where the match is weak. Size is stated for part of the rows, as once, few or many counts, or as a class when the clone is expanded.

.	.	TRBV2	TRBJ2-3	CASKPELGSRLTDTQYF	TGTGCCAGCAAGCCGGAATTGGGTAGCCGGTTGACAGATACGCAGTATTTT
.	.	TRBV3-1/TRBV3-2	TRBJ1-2	CASSQGGKANYGYTF	TGTGCCAGCAGCCAGGGGGGAAAAGCTAACTATGGCTACACCTTC
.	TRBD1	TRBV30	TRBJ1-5	CAWSAGTGWDLSNQPQHF	TGTGCCTGGAGTGCCGGGACAGGATGGGACCTCAGCAATCAGCCCCAGCATTTT
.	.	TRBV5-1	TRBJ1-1	CASSMKQGSTEAFF	TGCGCCAGCAGCATGAAACAGGGTAGCACTGAAGCTTTCTTT
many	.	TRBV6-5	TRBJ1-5	CASSPTTPNQPQHF	TGTGCCAGCAGTCCGACTACACCCAATCAGCCCCAGCATTTT
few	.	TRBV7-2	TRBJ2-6	CASGGANVLTF	TGTGCCAGCGGTGGGGCCAACGTCCTGACTTTC
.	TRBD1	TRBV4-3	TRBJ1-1	CASSQNTGGPFMNTEAFF	TGCGCCAGCAGCCAAAACACAGGGGGCCCGTTCATGAACACTGAAGCTTTCTTT
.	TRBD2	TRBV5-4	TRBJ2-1	CASSLVTSGGYEQFF	TGTGCCAGCAGCTTGGTGACTAGCGGGGGTTATGAGCAGTTCTTC
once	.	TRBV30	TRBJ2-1	CAWSVLFAAAEQFF	TGTGCCTGGAGTGTACTCTTCGCGGCGGCTGAGCAGTTCTTC
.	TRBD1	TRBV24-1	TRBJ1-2	CATQGADGYTF	TGTGCCACCCAGGGGGCGGATGGCTACACCTTC
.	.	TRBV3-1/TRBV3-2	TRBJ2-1	CASSQDEAGVSYNEQFF	TGTGCCAGCAGCCAAGATGAGGCGGGTGTTTCCTACAATGAGCAGTTCTTC
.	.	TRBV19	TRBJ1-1	CASSISPGPNTEAFF	TGTGCCAGTAGTATTTCCCCCGGGCCGAACACTGAAGCTTTCTTT
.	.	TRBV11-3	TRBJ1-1	CASSLGLGHAATEAFF	TGTGCCAGCAGCTTAGGGTTGGGGCACGCCGCCACTGAAGCTTTCTTT
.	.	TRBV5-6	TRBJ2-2	CASSLRRSYLTGELFF	TGTGCCAGCAGCTTGAGAAGATCATATCTCACCGGGGAGCTGTTTTTT
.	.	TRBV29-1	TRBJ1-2	CSVVNVYGYTF	TGCAGCGTTGTGAACGTCTATGGCTACACCTTC
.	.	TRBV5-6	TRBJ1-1	CASSLFAGLNTEAFF	TGTGCCAGCAGCTTGTTCGCAGGTTTAAACACTGAAGCTTTCTTT
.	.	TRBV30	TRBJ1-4	CAWSVRTNNEKLFF	TGTGCCTGGAGTGTGCGTACTAATAATGAAAAACTGTTTTTT
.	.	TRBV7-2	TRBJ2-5	CASSSGKGRGDETQYF	TGTGCCAGCAGCTCCGGAAAAGGGCGGGGAGACGAGACCCAGTACTTC
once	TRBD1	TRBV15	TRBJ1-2	CATSSGQGGGGYTF	TGTGCCACCAGCAGCGGACAGGGAGGGGGAGGCTACACCTTC
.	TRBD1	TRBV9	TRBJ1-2	CASSLRTGDHYGYTF	TGTGCCAGCAGCTTAAGGACAGGGGATCATTATGGCTACACCTTC
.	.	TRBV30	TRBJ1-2	CAWSRGYYGYTF	TGTGCCTGGAGTAGGGGGTACTATGGCTACACCTTC
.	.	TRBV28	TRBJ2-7	CASIGGDRAREQYF	TGTGCCAGCATAGGGGGGGACCGGGCGCGCGAGCAGTACTTC
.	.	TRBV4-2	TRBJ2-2	CASSQLDVVFF	TGTGCCAGCAGCCAACTGGATGTAGTGTTTTTT
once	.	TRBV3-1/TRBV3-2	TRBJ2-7	CASSSTYEQYF	TGTGCCAGCAGTTCTACCTACGAGCAGTACTTC
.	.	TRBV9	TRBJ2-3	CASSVGSSRGRTDTQYF	TGTGCCAGCAGCGTAGGGTCGTCGCGGGGACGGACAGATACGCAGTATTTT
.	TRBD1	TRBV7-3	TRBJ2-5	CASSLTAGGETQYF	TGTGCCAGCAGCTTAACGGCAGGGGGAGAGACCCAGTACTTC
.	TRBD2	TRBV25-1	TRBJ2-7	CASISSGGAYEQYF	TGTGCCAGCATATCGAGCGGGGGGGCCTACGAGCAGTACTTC
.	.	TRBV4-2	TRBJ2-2	CASSPPGTGAGELFF	TGTGCCAGCAGCCCCCCGGGCACGGGAGCCGGGGAGCTGTTTTTT
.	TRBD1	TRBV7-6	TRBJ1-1	CASSLGQGTIEAFF	TGTGCCAGCAGCTTAGGACAGGGAACCATTGAAGCTTTCTTT
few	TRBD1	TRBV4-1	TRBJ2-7	CASSPTGYSYEQYF	TGCGCCAGCAGCCCGACAGGGTACTCCTACGAGCAGTACTTC
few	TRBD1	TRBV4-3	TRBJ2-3	CASSQAPLTGPDTQYF	TGCGCCAGCAGCCAAGCACCCCTGACAGGGCCGGATACGCAGTATTTT
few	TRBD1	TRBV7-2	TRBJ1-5	CASSLVQGANQPQHF	TGTGCCAGCAGCTTAGTACAGGGGGCTAATCAGCCCCAGCATTTT
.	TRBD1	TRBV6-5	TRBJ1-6	CASSYTGTGKNSPLHF	TGTGCCAGCAGTTATACCGGGACAGGGAAAAATTCACCCCTCCACTTT
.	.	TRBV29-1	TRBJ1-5	CSVCRDKNQPQHF	TGCAGCGTCTGCCGGGACAAAAATCAGCCCCAGCATTTT
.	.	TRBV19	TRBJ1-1	CASSSQFGTEAFF	TGTGCCAGTAGTTCCCAGTTCGGTACTGAAGCTTTCTTT
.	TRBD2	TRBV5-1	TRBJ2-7	CASSLGEGIREQYF	TGCGCCAGCAGCTTGGGGGAGGGAATTCGCGAGCAGTACTTC
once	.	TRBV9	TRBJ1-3	CASQRGWGSGNTIYF	TGTGCCAGCCAAAGGGGTTGGGGGTCTGGAAACACCATATATTTT
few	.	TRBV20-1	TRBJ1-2	CSASVSRSSLGYTF	TGCAGTGCTAGTGTTAGCAGGTCTTCTTTAGGCTACACCTTC
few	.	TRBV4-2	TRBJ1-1	CASSQDGLENTEAFF	TGTGCCAGCAGCCAAGATGGACTTGAGAACACTGAAGCTTTCTTT
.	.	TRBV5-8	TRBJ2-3	CASREDGGTDTQYF	TGTGCCAGCAGAGAGGACGGGGGAACAGATACGCAGTATTTT
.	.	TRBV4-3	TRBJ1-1	CASSQDLRASNTEAFF	TGCGCCAGCAGCCAAGATCTTCGGGCGTCGAACACTGAAGCTTTCTTT